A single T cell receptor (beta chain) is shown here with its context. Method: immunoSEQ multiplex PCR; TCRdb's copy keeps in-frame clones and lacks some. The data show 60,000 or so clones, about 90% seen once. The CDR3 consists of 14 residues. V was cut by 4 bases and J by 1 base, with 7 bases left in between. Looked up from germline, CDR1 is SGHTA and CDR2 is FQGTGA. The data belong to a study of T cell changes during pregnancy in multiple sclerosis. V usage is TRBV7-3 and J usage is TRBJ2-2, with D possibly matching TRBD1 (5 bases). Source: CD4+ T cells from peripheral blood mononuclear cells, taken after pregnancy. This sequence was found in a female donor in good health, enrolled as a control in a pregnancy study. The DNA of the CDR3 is TGTGCCAGCAGCTCCGGACAGAACACCGGGGAGCTGTTTTTT. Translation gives CASSSGQNTGELFF. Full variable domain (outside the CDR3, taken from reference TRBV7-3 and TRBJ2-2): GAGVSQTPSNKVTEKGKYVELRCDPISGHTALYWYRQSLGQGPEFLIYFQGTGAADDSGLPNDRFFAVRPEGSVSTLKIQRTERGDSAVYLCASSSGQNTGELFFGEGSRLTVL.